A selection of T cell receptor beta chains follows, all from one sample in a study of shared clonotypes between healthy human individuals. The data were produced by immunoSEQ multiplex PCR, yet TCRdb's version contains in-frame clones alone and is incomplete. The top ten clones hold approximately 0.057% of a sample with hundreds of thousands of clones, around 97% of them seen once. Sequenced material: naive CD4+ T cells sorted from blood. These receptors were obtained from a woman in her 30s in good health. Each CDR3 is given with its conserved first and last residue. The D gene is left open where the match is weak. Clone size appears in some rows only: once, few, many, or a class for an expanded clone.

clone_size | cdr3_length | d_call | j_call | v_call | cdr3_nt | cdr3_aa
- | 15 | - | TRBJ1-2 | TRBV13 | TGTGCCAGCAGCTTATTACAGGGATCGGGCTATGGCTACACCTTC | CASSLLQGSGYGYTF
- | 18 | - | TRBJ1-4 | TRBV21-1 | TGTGCCAGCAAAGGGACAGCTGCTAGCGCAAGGGGTAATGAAAAACTGTTTTTT | CASKGTAASARGNEKLFF
- | 14 | - | TRBJ1-5 | TRBV6-5 | TGTGCCAGCAGTTACTCCCAGGGGCAATCGTCCCAGCATTTT | CASSYSQGQSSQHF
- | 11 | - | TRBJ1-3 | TRBV20-1 | TGCAGTGCTAACTCTGGAAACACCATATATTTT | CSANSGNTIYF
- | 18 | - | TRBJ1-5 | TRBV19 | TGTGCCAGTAGTATATTATTAGGGGGGCAGCACGTACTCCAGCCCCAGCATTTT | CASSILLGGQHVLQPQHF
- | 15 | TRBD2 | TRBJ2-2 | TRBV2 | TGTGCCAGCAGCCCGGGACTAGCAAACACCGGGGAGCTGTTTTTT | CASSPGLANTGELFF
- | 16 | - | TRBJ2-7 | TRBV13 | TGTGCCAGCAGCCCATCCACCGGGACTTCGTCCTACGAGCAGTACTTC | CASSPSTGTSSYEQYF
- | 14 | TRBD2 | TRBJ2-3 | TRBV5-1 | TGCGCCAGCGGACTAGCGGGAGCCCGAGATACGCAGTATTTT | CASGLAGARDTQYF
- | 16 | TRBD1 | TRBJ2-7 | TRBV27 | TGTGCCAGCAAAGCTAGCCCCGGGACAGGGGGCTACGAGCAGTACTTC | CASKASPGTGGYEQYF
- | 15 | - | TRBJ1-4 | TRBV5-8 | TGTGCCAGCAGCTTGGCCCCCGCCCGGGGTGAAAAACTGTTTTTT | CASSLAPARGEKLFF
- | 12 | - | TRBJ1-4 | TRBV30 | TGTGCCTGGAGGTCAGGGTTTGAAAAACTGTTTTTT | CAWRSGFEKLFF
- | 16 | - | TRBJ2-7 | TRBV28 | TGTGCCAGCACTCCAAGGTTACGGGGGGCGCGGCACGAGCAGTACTTC | CASTPRLRGARHEQYF
- | 17 | TRBD2 | TRBJ2-3 | TRBV27 | TGTGCCAGCAGTCTCCTTCTTAAAGGACTAGCCTCAGATACGCAGTATTTT | CASSLLLKGLASDTQYF
- | 14 | TRBD1 | TRBJ1-2 | TRBV2 | TGTGCCAGCAGTGGACAGGGTGCTAACTATGGCTACACCTTC | CASSGQGANYGYTF
- | 14 | - | TRBJ2-5 | TRBV18 | TGTGCCAGCTCACCCCCAGGGCCCCCAGGAACCCAGTACTTC | CASSPPGPPGTQYF
- | 12 | - | TRBJ2-5 | TRBV5-1 | TGCGCCAGCAGTAGGGGAAAAGAGACCCAGTACTTC | CASSRGKETQYF
- | 14 | - | TRBJ2-2 | TRBV9 | TGTGCCAGCAGAGGTACTGGGGGGACCGGGGAGCTGTTTTTT | CASRGTGGTGELFF
- | 11 | - | TRBJ2-7 | TRBV5-1 | TGCGCCAGCAGCGCAGAATACGAGCAGTACTTC | CASSAEYEQYF
- | 12 | - | TRBJ2-7 | TRBV28 | TGTGCCAGCGGGTCCCGCGGCGACGAGCAGTACTTC | CASGSRGDEQYF
- | 15 | - | TRBJ1-2 | TRBV28 | TGTGCCAGCCTGGGTGCCGGGCCCATTAACTATGGCTACACCTTC | CASLGAGPINYGYTF
- | 14 | - | TRBJ1-1 | TRBV5-1 | TGCGCCAGCAGCTTGTATGGGGCGAATACTGAAGCTTTCTTT | CASSLYGANTEAFF
once | 15 | - | TRBJ1-2 | TRBV5-1 | TGCGCCAGCAGCTTGGTCCGGGGGCAGAACTATGGCTACACCTTC | CASSLVRGQNYGYTF
- | 15 | TRBD2 | TRBJ2-4 | TRBV2 | TGTGCCAGCAGTGTGGAGGGAGGGCCTTTGAACATTCAGTACTTC | CASSVEGGPLNIQYF
- | 14 | - | TRBJ2-3 | TRBV7-2 | TGTGCCAGCAGCTTAAGGCGGAGCACAGATACGCAGTATTTT | CASSLRRSTDTQYF
- | 15 | - | TRBJ2-7 | TRBV6-1 | TGTGCCAGCAGTGAATGGAAGGATTGGGGGAGCGAGCAGTACTTC | CASSEWKDWGSEQYF
- | 16 | TRBD1 | TRBJ2-3 | TRBV4-1 | TGCGCCAGCAGCCAGGCAGGGGGAGTGGGCACAGATACGCAGTATTTT | CASSQAGGVGTDTQYF
- | 14 | - | TRBJ2-3 | TRBV6-6 | TGTGCCAGCAGTTTAGCGATTGATTTAGATACGCAGTATTTT | CASSLAIDLDTQYF
- | 15 | TRBD2 | TRBJ2-7 | TRBV7-3 | TGTGCCAGCAGCTTAGCTAGCGGGCCCCATTACGAGCAGTACTTC | CASSLASGPHYEQYF
- | 14 | - | TRBJ2-2 | TRBV27 | TGTGCCAGCAGTGCCTCCCAGGGAACCGGGGAGCTGTTTTTT | CASSASQGTGELFF
- | 16 | TRBD2 | TRBJ2-7 | TRBV27 | TGTGCCAGCAGGGGGGGACTAGCGGGAGGAACCTACGAGCAGTACTTC | CASRGGLAGGTYEQYF
once | 14 | - | TRBJ1-4 | TRBV28 | TGTGCCAGCAGTTTTTTGCCAACTAATGAAAAACTGTTTTTT | CASSFLPTNEKLFF
- | 13 | - | TRBJ1-2 | TRBV25-1 | TGTGCCAGCAGTGAATATGGGGGGTATGGCTACACCTTC | CASSEYGGYGYTF
- | 16 | - | TRBJ2-5 | TRBV5-1 | TGCGCCAGCAGCTTGAATGGGAGGGGGGGCCAAGAGACCCAGTACTTC | CASSLNGRGGQETQYF
- | 15 | TRBD2 | TRBJ2-1 | TRBV5-4 | TGTGCCAGCAGCGGCGGACTAGCGGGCTTCAATGAGCAGTTCTTC | CASSGGLAGFNEQFF
once | 13 | - | TRBJ2-5 | TRBV5-1 | TGCGCCAGCAGCTTGGGCAGTCAAGAGACCCAGTACTTC | CASSLGSQETQYF
once | 12 | - | TRBJ2-3 | TRBV5-1 | TGCGCCAGCAGCTTGGCGGCAGACACGCAGTATTTT | CASSLAADTQYF
- | 15 | TRBD2 | TRBJ2-1 | TRBV10-2 | TGCGCCAGCAGTGACGGGGTAGCGGGGTCAAATGAGCAGTTCTTC | CASSDGVAGSNEQFF
- | 17 | TRBD2 | TRBJ2-7 | TRBV7-8 | TGTGCCAGCAGCGTAAGGACTAGCGGGAGTTCTTTCCACGAGCAGTACTTC | CASSVRTSGSSFHEQYF
- | 15 | TRBD1 | TRBJ1-1 | TRBV4-2 | TGTGCCAGCAGCCGGGACCAGGGGGTTAACGCTGAAGCTTTCTTT | CASSRDQGVNAEAFF
- | 15 | - | TRBJ1-2 | TRBV6-4 | TGTGCCAGCAGTGCAGAGGTGGGGAGTAACTATGGCTACACCTTC | CASSAEVGSNYGYTF